This TCR beta chain came from a study of low-dose radiotherapy and immunotherapy resistance in tumors. Looking at the study overall: A dose of 0.5 Gy per fraction was delivered to Cohort 1 every 2 weeks, for a total of 6.5 Gy. Dosing for Cohort 2 consisted of 1 Gy per fraction every two weeks, reaching a total of 13 Gy over 26 weeks. Each patient took aspirin at a dose of 300 mg by mouth once daily over the course of four cycles, with dosing beginning on cycle 1 day 1.

Primers used for first-strand cDNA, a TRAV- and TRBV-specific set, covered both alpha and beta chains. Over roughly 18 PCR cycles, TCRs were amplified from a constant-region primer and V-primer adapter. A single record per CDR3 protein comes from TCRdb applying MiXCR to the reads. Among under 95,000 distinct CDR3 sequences listed, roughly a sixth were seen once. Trimming cost V 5 bases and J 2 bases, with 11 bases left between them. The CDR3 is 14 amino acids. CDR1 is SGHTA and CDR2 is FQGNSA in the germline V gene. This clonotype has at least ten counts. Time point denoted: before trial treatment. This sample comprised PBMCs, obtained before treatment. This receptor was taken from a male donor with prostate cancer. The chain links TRBV7-2 to TRBJ2-3; no reliable D call. The CDR3 bases are TGTGCCAGCAGCCCAGCGAGAAACACAGATACGCAGTATTTT. It specifies CASSPARNTDTQYF.